The T cell receptor (beta chain) described here comes from a study of post-analysis software for immune sequencing data (dated by TCRdb to the mid-2010s). Regarding the research as a whole: Recorded disease courses included relapsing-remitting, secondary progressive and progressive-relapsing multiple sclerosis, with some patients lacking subtype annotation. A subset of samples was prepared in parallel using single-end sample barcoding, then pooled and co-amplified after Illumina adapter ligation. Patient repertoires were compared against around 10 previously published healthy control repertoires from donors aged roughly 6 to 27 years. Broad study findings and their caveats: The multiple sclerosis patient group was slightly younger than the control group. Significantly lower normalized Chao1 diversity was found in multiple sclerosis patients than in controls, suggesting substantial peripheral T-cell clonal expansion. Direct clustering with F measure revealed strong co-clustering of samples prepared in the same batch, which led to a batch-effect correction. Significantly higher frequencies in patients than in controls were found for a few TRBV segments, including TRBV5-6, TRBV5-1 and TRBV20-1.

This clonotype was counted between two and nine times. Its antigen has not been determined. Per-base qualities were not stored, and no clone one base away is much larger. Libraries were constructed by PCR. Sequencing was performed on an Illumina HiSeq 2500. Unique molecular identifiers were incorporated into TCR beta cDNA libraries to reduce PCR and sequencing biases. Per 1 to 10 million input T cells, 500,000 or so cDNA molecules were obtained, such that each molecule approximated one T cell. Patient libraries were prepared and sequenced with the same protocol used for the earlier healthy control dataset. Within a given batch, samples were prepared together, multiplexed and sequenced on the same HiSeq lane. In the authors' own workflow: MIGEC was used to process the raw barcoded reads, and molecular identifier groups with only a single read were discarded before consensus assembly and CDR3 extraction. VDJtools was used for post-analysis of the clonotype tables, and diversity was normalized by down-sampling every dataset to the size of the smallest sample. To correct batch-related cross-sample contamination, repertoire overlap clustering matched CDR3 amino acid sequences but not nucleotide sequences. The public sequencing data were trimmed at Q25 with fastp and processed into clonotypes with MiXCR by TCRdb, which kept only in-frame beta chains. Identical CDR3 proteins give one entry, which carries the most common genes and DNA. None of the V and J calls come from the authors' own analysis; TCRdb made them. The sample table contains some 450,000 distinct CDR3 sequences; only one count was recorded for 45% of them. The ten largest clones add up to 9.5% to 13% of the sample.

The cysteine opens and the phenylalanine closes a CDR3 of 15 amino acids. Here the CDR3 DNA is all that survives: 45 bases in frame from base 1. Based on the germline V gene, the CDR1 and CDR2 sequences are SGDLS and YYNGEE. To demonstrate the VDJtools post-analysis software, the study profiled TCR beta repertoires from the peripheral blood of about 13 young patients with multiple sclerosis. The patients with multiple sclerosis were children and adolescents between 6 and 15 years of age. The chain links TRBV9 with TRBJ2-5; 7 nucleotides in the junction match TRBD2. The DNA end favors TRBJ2-7, so the J call may be wrong. The TCR was taken from a girl aged 5-17 years with multiple sclerosis. Sequencing was performed on blood. The encoded CDR3 is CASSVDGRSSYEQYF. The nucleotide sequence is given as TGTGCCAGCAGCGTAGACGGGAGGAGCTCCTACGAGCAGTACTTC.